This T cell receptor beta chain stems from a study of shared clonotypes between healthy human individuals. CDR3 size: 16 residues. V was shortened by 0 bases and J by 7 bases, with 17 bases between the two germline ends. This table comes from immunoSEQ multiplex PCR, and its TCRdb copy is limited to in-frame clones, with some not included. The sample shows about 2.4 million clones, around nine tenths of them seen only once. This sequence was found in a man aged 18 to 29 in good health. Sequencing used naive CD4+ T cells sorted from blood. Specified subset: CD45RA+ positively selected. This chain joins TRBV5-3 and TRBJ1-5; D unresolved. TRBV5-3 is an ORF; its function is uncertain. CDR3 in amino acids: CARSLVCRSQGQPQHF. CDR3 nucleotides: TGTGCCAGAAGCTTGGTCTGCAGATCCCAAGGGCAGCCCCAGCATTTT.